The entry below describes one TCR beta chain. What it recognizes is unknown. The entry originates in a study of cytomegalovirus exposure and HLA in healthy donors. Findings and caveats of the study: It was reported that TCR beta sequences correctly inferred the HLA-A and HLA-B alleles for most subjects. By a later analysis, the bulk of CMV-associated TCR beta chains appeared HLA-restricted. Some V segments, TRBV6-2 and TRBV6-3 among them, were indistinguishable and were therefore excluded. In a later analysis, approximately 15,000 TCR beta sequences were associated with HLA alleles at 0.05 false discovery rate.

The CDR3 contains 16 residues. V was cut by 5 bases and J by 6 bases, with 20 bases left in between. Germline CDR1 and CDR2: SGHVS and FQNEAQ. Vbeta (60) and Jbeta (13) primers were used in the PCR. TCRdb keeps only in-frame clones here, not all; method: immunoSEQ multiplex PCR. The sample yields approximately 150,000 clones, roughly three quarters seen once. V is TRBV7-8 and J is TRBJ2-1; a weak D match, TRBD2 (5 bases). Sequenced sample: PBMCs. This clonotype was obtained from a woman younger than 30 in good health and CMV-seronegative. This CDR3 reads CASSPERGITRNEQFF. CDR3 DNA sequence: TGTGCCAGCAGCCCCGAGCGAGGGATTACTCGCAATGAGCAGTTCTTC.